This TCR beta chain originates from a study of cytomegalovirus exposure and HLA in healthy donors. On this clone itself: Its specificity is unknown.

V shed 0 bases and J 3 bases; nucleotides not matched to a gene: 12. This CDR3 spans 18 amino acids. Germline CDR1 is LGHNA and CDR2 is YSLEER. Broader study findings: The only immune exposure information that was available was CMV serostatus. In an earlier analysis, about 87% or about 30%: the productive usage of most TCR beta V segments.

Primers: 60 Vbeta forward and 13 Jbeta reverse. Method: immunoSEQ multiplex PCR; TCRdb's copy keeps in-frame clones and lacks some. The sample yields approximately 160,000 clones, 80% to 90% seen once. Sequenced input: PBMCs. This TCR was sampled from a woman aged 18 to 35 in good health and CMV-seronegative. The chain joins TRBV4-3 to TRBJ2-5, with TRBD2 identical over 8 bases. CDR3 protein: CASSQEFREGMSEETQYF. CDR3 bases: TGCGCCAGCAGCCAAGAGTTCCGGGAGGGTATGTCAGAAGAGACCCAGTACTTC.